This is a list of T cell receptor beta chains from one sample in a study of regulatory T cells in long-lasting Graves disease. MiXCR was run by TCRdb on the multiplex PCR reads, yielding one entry per CDR3 protein. The sample shows 600,000 to 800,000 distinct CDR3 sequences, 25% to 35% of them seen only once. Source: peripheral blood mononuclear cells (PBMCs), taken when the disease was refractory, from a patient treated with antithyroid drugs. The receptors shown here come from a female donor with Graves disease. The CDR3 runs from the conserved cysteine through the conserved F or W. The D gene is left open where the match is weak. Rows give clone size only sometimes, using once, few, many, or a class for an expanded clone.

v_call	j_call	d_call	clone_size	cdr3_aa	cdr3_nt
TRBV19	TRBJ1-4	.	once	CASSIIGGEEEKLFF	TGTGCCAGTAGTATCATAGGAGGGGAAGAGGAAAAACTGTTTTTT
TRBV19	TRBJ1-5	TRBD1	few	CASRDDRAGNQPQHF	TGTGCCAGTAGGGACGACAGGGCTGGCAATCAGCCCCAGCATTTT
TRBV5-4	TRBJ1-1	.	.	CASSLAGAGYLNTEAFF	TGTGCCAGCAGCTTGGCCGGGGCAGGGTACTTGAACACTGAAGCTTTCTTT
TRBV3-1	TRBJ1-4	.	many	CASRPTVQGNEKLFF	TGTGCCAGCAGGCCCACAGTTCAGGGTAATGAAAAACTGTTTTTT
TRBV20-1	TRBJ2-3	TRBD2	.	CSASRGLAELDTQYF	TGCAGTGCTAGTCGAGGACTAGCAGAACTAGATACGCAGTATTTT
TRBV5-1	TRBJ1-6	TRBD1	.	CASSSAGTDNSPLHF	TGCGCCAGCAGCTCCGCCGGGACAGATAATTCACCCCTCCACTTT
TRBV7-3	TRBJ2-7	TRBD1	.	CASSASTGGSYEQYF	TGTGCCAGCAGCGCTTCGACAGGGGGCAGCTACGAGCAGTACTTC
TRBV28	TRBJ2-7	.	few	CATSHSYEQYF	TGTGCCACTTCGCATAGTTACGAGCAGTACTTC
TRBV7-8	TRBJ1-1	.	.	CASSLASGGRRGTEAFF	TGTGCCAGCAGCTTAGCCTCGGGGGGTCGCCGAGGCACTGAAGCTTTCTTT
TRBV29-1	TRBJ2-5	.	few	CSVVGIQETQYF	TGCAGCGTTGTGGGGATCCAAGAGACCCAGTACTTC
TRBV30	TRBJ1-1	.	.	CAWSAAGSTEAFF	TGTGCCTGGAGTGCCGCTGGGAGCACTGAAGCTTTCTTT
TRBV3-1	TRBJ1-2	.	few	CASSQAIGSGGYTF	TGTGCCAGCAGCCAAGCGATAGGGTCAGGCGGCTACACCTTC
TRBV6-2/TRBV6-3	TRBJ1-2	TRBD1	.	CASIGQGATGYTF	TGTGCCAGCATCGGACAGGGGGCAACTGGCTACACCTTC
TRBV4-1	TRBJ1-5	.	once	CASSQEFGARGQPQHF	TGCGCCAGCAGCCAAGAGTTTGGGGCAAGAGGGCAGCCCCAGCATTTT
TRBV19	TRBJ1-5	.	.	CASSMDRNQPQHF	TGTGCCAGTAGTATGGACCGCAATCAGCCCCAGCATTTT
TRBV5-1	TRBJ1-2	TRBD1	many	CASSLTPGQINYGYTF	TGCGCCAGCAGCCTGACGCCGGGACAGATTAACTATGGCTACACCTTC
TRBV20-1	TRBJ2-7	TRBD2	few	CSVLSSGSSYEQYF	TGCAGTGTACTAAGCAGCGGGAGCTCCTACGAGCAGTACTTC
TRBV5-1	TRBJ1-2	.	.	CASTLAGEIEGYTF	TGCGCCAGCACCCTGGCAGGGGAGATTGAGGGCTACACCTTC
TRBV11-2	TRBJ2-2	.	few	CASSLGERNTGELFF	TGTGCCAGCAGCTTAGGCGAGCGGAACACCGGGGAGCTGTTTTTT
TRBV7-3	TRBJ2-3	TRBD2	once	CASSSRGSGRAGTDTQYF	TGTGCCAGCAGCTCCAGGGGGAGCGGGAGGGCCGGCACAGATACGCAGTATTTT
TRBV24-1	TRBJ2-7	TRBD2	.	CATSGGDGTTEQYF	TGTGCCACCAGTGGGGGAGACGGGACTACCGAGCAGTACTTC
TRBV11-2	TRBJ1-4	TRBD1	.	CASSRKTGDNEKLFF	TGTGCCAGCAGCCGTAAAACAGGGGATAATGAAAAACTGTTTTTT
TRBV9	TRBJ1-5	.	.	CASSPTDSVNQPQHF	TGTGCCAGCAGCCCTACGGACAGCGTTAATCAGCCCCAGCATTTT
TRBV28	TRBJ1-6	TRBD1	few	CASSYVTGTAGSPLHF	TGTGCCAGCAGCTACGTTACCGGGACAGCTGGTTCACCCCTCCACTTT
TRBV28	TRBJ1-1	.	many	CASSENEPEAFF	TGTGCCAGCAGTGAAAATGAACCTGAAGCTTTCTTT
TRBV12-3/TRBV12-4	TRBJ1-1	.	.	CASSFGVKAFF	TGTGCCAGCAGTTTTGGGGTAAAGGCTTTCTTT
TRBV20-1	TRBJ2-7	TRBD2	once	CSARTLAGGPTYEQYF	TGCAGTGCTAGAACTCTAGCGGGAGGTCCCACCTACGAGCAGTACTTC
TRBV3-1	TRBJ2-7	TRBD2	few	CASSPISGSPYEQYF	TGTGCCAGCAGCCCGATTAGCGGGAGCCCCTACGAGCAGTACTTC
TRBV28	TRBJ1-2	.	.	CASSLSGSRWGYGYTF	TGTGCCAGCAGTTTATCGGGCAGCCGCTGGGGCTATGGCTACACCTTC
TRBV4-1	TRBJ2-5	.	.	CASSRTPLARGRETRYF	TGCGCCAGCAGCCGTACTCCACTAGCCCGAGGGAGAGAGACCCGGTACTTC
TRBV12-3/TRBV12-4	TRBJ1-2	.	many	CASRSWGNYGYTF	TGTGCCAGCAGGTCTTGGGGGAACTATGGCTACACCTTC
TRBV6-5	TRBJ1-2	TRBD1	few	CASSYGDSYGYTF	TGTGCCAGCAGTTACGGGGACAGCTATGGCTACACCTTC
TRBV20-1	TRBJ2-4	TRBD1	.	CSAGSSGQVGIQYF	TGCAGTGCTGGAAGCTCGGGACAGGTGGGGATTCAGTACTTC
TRBV12-3/TRBV12-4	TRBJ1-5	.	.	CASSGLAGQPQHF	TGTGCCAGCAGTGGGCTAGCTGGGCAGCCCCAGCATTTT
TRBV6-1	TRBJ2-7	TRBD2	few	CATVAGDLYEQYF	TGTGCCACGGTAGCGGGAGACCTCTACGAGCAGTACTTC
TRBV6-9	TRBJ2-1	TRBD2	.	CASSYRLAGVNEQFF	TGTGCCAGCAGTTACCGACTAGCGGGAGTGAATGAGCAGTTCTTC
TRBV7-9	TRBJ2-2	.	.	CASSLAGTGGGELFF	TGTGCCAGCAGCTTAGCTGGGACCGGGGGCGGGGAGCTGTTTTTT
TRBV20-1	TRBJ1-5	TRBD1	.	CSASPSQGRPQHF	TGCAGCGCTTCACCCTCACAGGGGCGGCCCCAGCATTTT
TRBV20-1	TRBJ2-3	.	.	CSAAGEGGTDTQYF	TGCAGTGCCGCCGGAGAGGGGGGCACAGATACGCAGTATTTT
TRBV5-4	TRBJ2-6	.	few	CASSLAGRASSGANVLTF	TGTGCCAGCAGCTTGGCCGGCAGGGCGAGCTCTGGGGCCAACGTCCTGACTTTC
TRBV6-1	TRBJ2-1	.	.	CASSGPNNEQFF	TGTGCCAGCAGCGGACCTAACAATGAGCAGTTCTTC